This T cell receptor (beta chain) was profiled in a study of shared clonotypes between healthy human individuals. The CDR3 covers 15 residues. The germline gives CDR1 SGHTA, CDR2 FQGNSA. Measured with immunoSEQ multiplex PCR; TCRdb has only the in-frame clones, and not every one. The profile shows about 1.1 million clones, 70% to 80% of them singletons. A word on this clone: One end of the junction fails to match germline, which may point to a read error.

This sequence was found in a man aged 18 to 30 in good health. Some clones in this sample may be carry-over from other donors' samples. The sequenced sample consisted of memory CD4+ T cells from PBMCs. Subset described: CD45RA-negative fraction. V usage is TRBV7-2 and J usage is TRBJ2-4; TRBD2 might be the D (10 bases). The CDR3: CASSPTPGQGSGRHF. DNA of the CDR3: TGTGCCAGCAGCCCCACCCCGGGACAGGGTAGCGGGAGGCACTTC.